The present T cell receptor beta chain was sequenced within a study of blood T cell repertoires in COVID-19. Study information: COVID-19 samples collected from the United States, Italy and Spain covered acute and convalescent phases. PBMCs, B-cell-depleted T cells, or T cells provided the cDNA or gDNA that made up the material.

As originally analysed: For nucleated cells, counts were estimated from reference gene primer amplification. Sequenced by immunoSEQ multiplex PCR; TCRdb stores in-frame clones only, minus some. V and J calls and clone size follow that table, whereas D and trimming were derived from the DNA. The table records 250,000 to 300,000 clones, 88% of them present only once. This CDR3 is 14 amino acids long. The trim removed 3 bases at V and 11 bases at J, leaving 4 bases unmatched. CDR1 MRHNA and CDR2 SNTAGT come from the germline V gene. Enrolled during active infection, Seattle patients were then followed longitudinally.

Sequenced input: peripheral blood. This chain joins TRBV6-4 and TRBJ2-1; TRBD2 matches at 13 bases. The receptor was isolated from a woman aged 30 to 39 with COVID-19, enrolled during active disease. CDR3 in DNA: TGTGCCAGCAGTGAGGGACTAGCGGGGACTAAGCAGTTCTTC. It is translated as CASSEGLAGTKQFF.